The clone carrying this T cell receptor (beta chain) was counted a few times. The record originates from a study of blood T cell repertoires in COVID-19. On the study more broadly: In each case, the material was cDNA or gDNA derived from T cells, B-cell-depleted T cells, or PBMCs.

V shed 3 bases and J 5 bases; nucleotides not matched to a gene: 8. Germline-derived CDR1 and CDR2 are KGHSH and LQKENI. The CDR3 consists of 16 residues. This table comes from immunoSEQ multiplex PCR, and its TCRdb copy is limited to in-frame clones, with some not included. The sample has tens of thousands of clones, roughly 87% seen once. Input material: peripheral blood. This chain joins TRBV18 and TRBJ2-2; 8 positions match TRBD2. The clonotype was recovered from a woman aged 60-75 years with COVID-19, enrolled during active disease. The CDR3, as DNA: TGTGCCAGCTCACCCTCAGCGGGAGAGGGAACCGGGGAGCTGTTTTTT. It is translated as CASSPSAGEGTGELFF.